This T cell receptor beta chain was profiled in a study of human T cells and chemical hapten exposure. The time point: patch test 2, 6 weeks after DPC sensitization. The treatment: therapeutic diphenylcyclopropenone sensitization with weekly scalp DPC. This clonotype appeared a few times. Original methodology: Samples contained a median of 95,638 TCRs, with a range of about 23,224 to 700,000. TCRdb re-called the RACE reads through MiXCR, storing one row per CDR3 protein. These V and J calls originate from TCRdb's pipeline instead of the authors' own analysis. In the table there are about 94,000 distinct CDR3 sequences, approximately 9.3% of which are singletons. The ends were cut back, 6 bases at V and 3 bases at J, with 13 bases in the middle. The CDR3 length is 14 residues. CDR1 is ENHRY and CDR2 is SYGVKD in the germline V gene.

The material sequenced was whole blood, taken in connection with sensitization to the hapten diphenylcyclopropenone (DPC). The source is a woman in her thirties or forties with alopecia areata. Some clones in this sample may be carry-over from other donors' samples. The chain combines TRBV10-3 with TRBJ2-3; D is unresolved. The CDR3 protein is CAISRPGETDTQYF. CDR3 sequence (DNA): TGTGCCATCAGCCGCCCCGGCGAAACAGATACGCAGTATTTT.